Listed below are T cell receptor beta chains from one sample, sequenced in a study of shared T cell receptors in the human thymus. Method: immunoSEQ multiplex PCR; TCRdb's copy keeps in-frame clones and lacks some. Of 600,000 or so clones listed, about 90% are singletons. The same data also went into a second study, on human thymus T cells.

Sample: thymocytes. These receptors were taken from a boy under two years old with a congenital heart defect. Each CDR3 is given with its conserved first and last residue. Fields, in order: V gene, J gene, D gene, clone size, CDR3 protein, CDR3 DNA. A D gene is named only where the DNA matches it firmly. A clone size is listed for some rows: how often the clone was seen (once, few, many), or a class if it is expanded.

V: TRBV11-2; J: TRBJ2-7; D: -; size: -; CDR3: CASSLPEGQGAGTYEQYF; DNA: TGTGCCAGCAGCTTACCAGAAGGTCAGGGCGCAGGGACCTACGAGCAGTACTTC
V: TRBV6-1; J: TRBJ2-6; D: -; size: -; CDR3: CASSEVGGIELKSSGANVLTF; DNA: TGTGCCAGCAGTGAAGTAGGCGGGATCGAACTTAAAAGCTCTGGGGCCAACGTCCTGACTTTC
V: TRBV28; J: TRBJ1-5; D: TRBD1; size: -; CDR3: CATQTGGIGQPQHF; DNA: TGTGCCACCCAAACAGGGGGCATCGGTCAGCCCCAGCATTTT
V: TRBV15; J: TRBJ1-6; D: -; size: -; CDR3: CATSREANNSPLHF; DNA: TGTGCCACCAGCAGAGAAGCGAATAATTCACCCCTCCACTTT
V: TRBV13; J: TRBJ1-6; D: TRBD1; size: -; CDR3: CASSLTRPGQGNSPLHF; DNA: TGTGCCAGCAGCTTGACAAGACCGGGACAGGGTAATTCACCCCTCCACTTT
V: TRBV2; J: TRBJ1-1; D: TRBD1; size: -; CDR3: CASSVESDRGRDTEAFF; DNA: TGTGCCAGCAGTGTAGAATCGGACAGGGGACGGGACACTGAAGCTTTCTTT
V: TRBV9; J: TRBJ1-6; D: TRBD1; size: -; CDR3: CASSVGDRQVSPLHF; DNA: TGTGCCAGCAGCGTAGGGGACAGGCAAGTCTCACCCCTCCACTTT
V: TRBV5-1; J: TRBJ1-2; D: TRBD1; size: -; CDR3: CASSRQGDAAGYTF; DNA: TGCGCCAGCAGCCGACAGGGTGACGCAGCTGGCTACACCTTC
V: TRBV28; J: TRBJ2-2; D: TRBD2; size: -; CDR3: CASSFRGLAGEFTGELFF; DNA: TGTGCCAGCAGTTTTCGAGGACTAGCGGGAGAGTTCACCGGGGAGCTGTTTTTT
V: TRBV2; J: TRBJ2-1; D: -; size: -; CDR3: CASKRDSQAVEQFF; DNA: TGTGCCAGCAAAAGGGACTCCCAGGCAGTTGAGCAGTTCTTC
V: TRBV4-3; J: TRBJ1-3; D: -; size: -; CDR3: CASSQEPRKTGKYSGNTIYF; DNA: TGCGCCAGCAGCCAAGAACCCCGCAAAACAGGGAAATACTCTGGAAACACCATATATTTT
V: TRBV2; J: TRBJ2-1; D: TRBD1; size: -; CDR3: CASSGHRGREQFF; DNA: TGTGCCAGCAGTGGACACAGGGGGCGAGAGCAGTTCTTC
V: TRBV27; J: TRBJ2-1; D: TRBD2; size: -; CDR3: CASSFLHTLAADRGDEQFF; DNA: TGTGCCAGCAGCTTTCTCCACACACTAGCGGCGGATCGTGGCGATGAGCAGTTCTTC
V: TRBV6-5; J: TRBJ1-6; D: TRBD1; size: once; CDR3: CAPHGGRGRSPLHF; DNA: TGTGCCCCCCACGGGGGTAGGGGGCGATCACCCCTCCACTTT
V: TRBV19; J: TRBJ1-6; D: -; size: -; CDR3: CASSPPGGGGSPLHF; DNA: TGTGCCAGCTCCCCCCCCGGCGGGGGTGGCTCACCCCTCCACTTT
V: TRBV7-2; J: TRBJ2-3; D: TRBD2; size: -; CDR3: CASSLIRGGIDTQYF; DNA: TGTGCCAGCAGCTTAATCCGGGGGGGCATAGATACGCAGTATTTT
V: TRBV27; J: TRBJ1-1; D: -; size: -; CDR3: CASRLRARGDTEAFF; DNA: TGTGCCAGCAGGCTTAGGGCACGGGGGGACACTGAAGCTTTCTTT
V: TRBV9; J: TRBJ2-1; D: -; size: few; CDR3: CASSVAVAGEQFF; DNA: TGTGCCAGCAGCGTAGCGGTAGCTGGAGAGCAGTTCTTC
V: TRBV4-3; J: TRBJ2-1; D: TRBD2; size: few; CDR3: CASSQEISKGNGGANEQFF; DNA: TGCGCCAGCAGCCAAGAAATCTCGAAGGGGAACGGGGGGGCAAATGAGCAGTTCTTC
V: TRBV28; J: TRBJ2-1; D: TRBD2; size: -; CDR3: CASRQRGASNEQFF; DNA: TGTGCCAGCAGGCAGCGGGGGGCCAGTAATGAGCAGTTCTTC
V: TRBV15; J: TRBJ2-1; D: -; size: -; CDR3: CATSRDQAGHYNEQFF; DNA: TGTGCCACCAGCAGAGATCAAGCGGGACACTACAATGAGCAGTTCTTC
V: TRBV11-2; J: TRBJ2-3; D: TRBD2; size: -; CDR3: CASSPRLAGGPSTDTQYF; DNA: TGTGCCAGCAGCCCCCGACTAGCGGGGGGGCCGAGCACAGATACGCAGTATTTT
V: TRBV4-1; J: TRBJ1-2; D: TRBD1; size: -; CDR3: CASSQGDGDRGNYGYTF; DNA: TGCGCCAGCAGCCAGGGGGACGGGGACAGGGGTAACTATGGCTACACCTTC
V: TRBV5-1; J: TRBJ2-1; D: -; size: -; CDR3: CASSLGVSSYNEQFF; DNA: TGCGCCAGCAGCTTGGGAGTGAGCTCCTACAATGAGCAGTTCTTC
V: TRBV27; J: TRBJ2-2; D: TRBD2; size: -; CDR3: CASSLSRRLAGVTGELFF; DNA: TGTGCCAGCAGTTTATCGCGGAGGCTAGCGGGAGTCACCGGGGAGCTGTTTTTT
V: TRBV7-9; J: TRBJ2-7; D: -; size: -; CDR3: CASSLDRFEQYF; DNA: TGTGCCAGCAGCTTAGATCGGTTCGAGCAGTACTTC
V: TRBV28; J: TRBJ2-3; D: TRBD1; size: once; CDR3: CASALRTGAVDTQYF; DNA: TGTGCCAGCGCTCTGCGGACAGGGGCGGTAGATACGCAGTATTTT
V: TRBV27; J: TRBJ1-1; D: -; size: -; CDR3: CASSLGSETGNTEAFF; DNA: TGTGCCAGCAGCCTCGGCTCTGAGACGGGGAACACTGAAGCTTTCTTT
V: TRBV5-6; J: TRBJ1-1; D: -; size: -; CDR3: CASSFSGDHTEAFF; DNA: TGTGCCAGCAGCTTCTCGGGGGACCACACTGAAGCTTTCTTT
V: TRBV5-6; J: TRBJ1-4; D: -; size: few; CDR3: CASSREKATAEKLFF; DNA: TGTGCCAGCAGCAGGGAGAAGGCGACCGCTGAAAAACTGTTTTTT
V: TRBV6-6; J: TRBJ1-4; D: -; size: -; CDR3: CASSYRGNEKLFF; DNA: TGTGCCAGCAGTTACCGGGGGAATGAAAAACTGTTTTTT
V: TRBV28; J: TRBJ2-2; D: -; size: -; CDR3: CASSLRQGLSAIGGELFF; DNA: TGTGCCAGCAGTTTACGGCAGGGGCTATCGGCTATCGGCGGGGAGCTGTTTTTT
V: TRBV27; J: TRBJ2-7; D: TRBD1; size: -; CDR3: CASSLATGGFDEQYF; DNA: TGTGCCAGCAGCTTAGCAACAGGGGGCTTCGACGAGCAGTACTTC
V: TRBV7-8; J: TRBJ1-5; D: TRBD1; size: -; CDR3: CASSLGQGRNQPQHF; DNA: TGTGCCAGCAGCTTAGGACAGGGCAGAAATCAGCCCCAGCATTTT
V: TRBV12-5; J: TRBJ2-5; D: -; size: few; CDR3: CASGCGTAQETQYF; DNA: TGTGCTAGTGGTTGCGGGACAGCCCAAGAGACCCAGTACTTC
V: TRBV28; J: TRBJ1-2; D: TRBD1; size: -; CDR3: CASNTPPGGYGYTF; DNA: TGTGCCAGCAACACCCCCCCAGGGGGCTATGGCTACACCTTC
V: TRBV6-1; J: TRBJ1-6; D: -; size: -; CDR3: CASSGLMSPLHF; DNA: TGTGCCAGCAGTGGTCTAATGTCACCCCTCCACTTT
V: TRBV28; J: TRBJ1-2; D: TRBD1; size: -; CDR3: CASSSYTGVHGYTF; DNA: TGTGCCAGCAGTTCTTACACAGGGGTGCATGGCTACACCTTC
V: TRBV19; J: TRBJ2-1; D: TRBD1; size: -; CDR3: CASSIPDRTYNEQFF; DNA: TGTGCCAGTAGTATCCCGGACAGGACTTACAATGAGCAGTTCTTC
V: TRBV13; J: TRBJ2-7; D: TRBD1; size: -; CDR3: CASSLRPDRAGEQYF; DNA: TGTGCCAGCAGCTTAAGACCGGACAGGGCGGGTGAGCAGTACTTC
V: TRBV9; J: TRBJ2-7; D: TRBD1; size: -; CDR3: CASSVEGTGEGSEQYF; DNA: TGTGCCAGCAGCGTAGAAGGGACAGGGGAGGGTAGCGAGCAGTACTTC
V: TRBV11-2; J: TRBJ1-4; D: TRBD1; size: -; CDR3: CASSSSGQGPNEKLFF; DNA: TGTGCCAGCAGCTCATCGGGACAGGGACCTAATGAAAAACTGTTTTTT
V: TRBV4-1; J: TRBJ1-5; D: -; size: -; CDR3: CASSQMLNRDTKNQPQHF; DNA: TGCGCCAGCAGCCAAATGCTAAACCGGGACACCAAAAATCAGCCCCAGCATTTT
V: TRBV4-3; J: TRBJ2-7; D: TRBD1; size: -; CDR3: CASSQTDRVIYEQYF; DNA: TGCGCCAGCAGCCAAACGGACAGGGTGATCTACGAGCAGTACTTC
V: TRBV2; J: TRBJ2-1; D: -; size: -; CDR3: CAVSSYNEQFF; DNA: TGTGCCGTGAGCTCCTACAATGAGCAGTTCTTC
V: TRBV6-5; J: TRBJ2-3; D: -; size: -; CDR3: CASSLTRQGTDTQYF; DNA: TGTGCCAGCAGTCTTACCCGACAGGGCACAGATACGCAGTATTTT
V: TRBV15; J: TRBJ2-1; D: -; size: -; CDR3: CATSRDSRGGRPYNEQFF; DNA: TGTGCCACCAGCAGAGATAGTAGGGGGGGCCGTCCCTACAATGAGCAGTTCTTC
V: TRBV27; J: TRBJ1-2; D: TRBD1; size: -; CDR3: CASRYHRGHRYGYTF; DNA: TGTGCCAGCCGATACCACAGGGGTCACCGATATGGCTACACCTTC
V: TRBV5-6; J: TRBJ1-4; D: -; size: -; CDR3: CASSRGTADEKLFF; DNA: TGTGCCAGCAGCAGGGGGACGGCGGATGAAAAACTGTTTTTT
V: TRBV13; J: TRBJ1-1; D: -; size: -; CDR3: CASKGGTEAFF; DNA: TGTGCCAGCAAGGGAGGTACTGAAGCTTTCTTT
V: TRBV18; J: TRBJ2-7; D: -; size: -; CDR3: CASSPPQGYEQYF; DNA: TGTGCCAGCTCACCACCGCAGGGGTACGAGCAGTACTTC
V: TRBV15; J: TRBJ2-3; D: TRBD2; size: -; CDR3: CATSKGLAGVDTQYF; DNA: TGTGCCACCAGCAAGGGACTAGCGGGAGTAGATACGCAGTATTTT
V: TRBV27; J: TRBJ2-3; D: TRBD2; size: -; CDR3: CASSGRQGRARDTQYF; DNA: TGTGCCAGCAGTGGGAGACAAGGGAGGGCGAGAGATACGCAGTATTTT
V: TRBV6-5; J: TRBJ1-1; D: -; size: -; CDR3: CASSYSADTEAFF; DNA: TGTGCCAGCAGTTACTCGGCAGACACTGAAGCTTTCTTT
V: TRBV7-8; J: TRBJ1-5; D: -; size: -; CDR3: CASKRMAGRHHLNQPQHF; DNA: TGTGCCAGCAAAAGGATGGCAGGGCGGCACCATCTCAATCAGCCCCAGCATTTT
V: TRBV5-1; J: TRBJ1-3; D: -; size: few; CDR3: CASSLEGVDGNTIYF; DNA: TGCGCCAGCAGCCTGGAGGGGGTGGACGGAAACACCATATATTTT
V: TRBV10-3; J: TRBJ1-1; D: TRBD1; size: once; CDR3: CAISEIPKAGTGGLGTEAFF; DNA: TGTGCCATCAGTGAGATTCCCAAAGCCGGGACAGGGGGCTTGGGGACTGAAGCTTTCTTT